A selection of T cell receptor beta chains follows, all from one sample in a study of shared clonotypes between healthy human individuals. Libraries were prepared by immunoSEQ multiplex PCR; TCRdb keeps only in-frame clonotypes and omits some of them. The sample contains a few million clones, just under 95% of which appear only once. The sample consisted of naive CD8+ T cells from PBMCs. The receptors stem from a man aged 18-30 years in good health. Some clones in this sample may be carry-over from other donors' samples. Both conserved end residues are part of each CDR3. D genes are given only for firm matches. Size is omitted from some rows. Given values are once, few, many or a class for expanded clones.

>.|.|TRBJ2-1|TRBV28
TGTGCCAGCAGTTTATCCGGGGGATACAATGAGCAGTTCTTC
CASSLSGGYNEQFF
>.|.|TRBJ2-7|TRBV5-4
TGTGCCTGGGGCCGCCTTGAGGGCGAGCAGTACTTC
CAWGRLEGEQYF
>.|.|TRBJ1-2|TRBV19
TGTGCCAGTACCTCAGCCCCCCTTTATGGCTACACCTTC
CASTSAPLYGYTF
>.|.|TRBJ2-1|TRBV6-6
TGTGCCAGCAGTCACGGAGGGGGCGCGTACAATGAGCAGTTCTTC
CASSHGGGAYNEQFF
>TRBD1|.|TRBJ1-5|TRBV19
TGTGCCACCACAGGGGCTGGTCAGCCCCAGCATTTT
CATTGAGQPQHF
>TRBD1|once|TRBJ1-2|TRBV9
TGTGCCAGCAGCGCCTCCCTGACAGGGACTAACTATGGCTACACCTTC
CASSASLTGTNYGYTF
>TRBD2|.|TRBJ2-1|TRBV27
TGTGCCAGCAGTCCATGGCGGGGGTACAATGAGCAGTTCTTC
CASSPWRGYNEQFF
>TRBD1|.|TRBJ2-7|TRBV6-5
TGTGCCAGCAGTAAAAGGACAGGGGGCTTGAACGAGCAGTACTTC
CASSKRTGGLNEQYF
>.|.|TRBJ1-5|TRBV28
TGTGCCAGCAGCAGTTACGCGGGGGCGAGGTTGAATCAGCCCCAGCATTTT
CASSSYAGARLNQPQHF
>.|.|TRBJ1-4|TRBV13
TGTGCCAGCAGCCGATTGGGGGGAGATGAAAAACTGTTTTTT
CASSRLGGDEKLFF
>TRBD1|.|TRBJ2-5|TRBV11-2
TGTGCCAGCAGCTTAGGGGCAGGGGGAAGGTACTTC
CASSLGAGGRYF
>TRBD2|.|TRBJ2-7|TRBV15
TGTGCCACCAGCAGTCAAGGGCCACTAGCGGGAAGGTCCTACGAGCAGTACTTC
CATSSQGPLAGRSYEQYF
>.|.|TRBJ2-3|TRBV5-6
TGTGCCAGCAGCTGGTCAGGGACGGATACGCAGTATTTT
CASSWSGTDTQYF
>.|.|TRBJ2-7|TRBV27
TGTGCCAGCAGTTTAGTGGTCTCAGAGCAGCAGTACTTC
CASSLVVSEQQYF
>TRBD1|once|TRBJ1-2|TRBV4-1
TGCGCCAGCAGCCAACAAGGGGGGACAGGGCCTAACTATGGCTACACCTTC
CASSQQGGTGPNYGYTF
>TRBD1|.|TRBJ1-1|TRBV19
TGTGCCAGCTGGACGACAGGGGAGGCTGAAGCTTTCTTT
CASWTTGEAEAFF
>.|once|TRBJ2-7|TRBV12-5
TGTGCTAGTGGTTCCTCCGGGAGCTACGAGCAGTACTTC
CASGSSGSYEQYF
>TRBD1|.|TRBJ1-2|TRBV30
TGTGCCTGGGGGGACAGGGGGTCTAAGAACTATGGCTACACCTTC
CAWGDRGSKNYGYTF